This TCR beta chain was recorded in a study of beta chain features in type 1 diabetes. Expressed TCRB transcripts were sequenced after all isolated RNA was converted to cDNA. Repertoires were generated with immunoSEQ multiplex PCR, while TCRdb's copy carries only in-frame clones and drops some. This table holds 450,000 to 600,000 clones, over 25% found once. V was pared by 6 bases and J by 1 base, with 3 bases of the junction left unmatched. Germline values: CDR1 LNHNV, CDR2 YYDKDF (reference sequence). The CDR3 has 15 amino acids. Every participating donor gave one draw, a heparinised blood sample averaging around 100 mL.

Sequencing was carried out using naive CD4+ T cells from blood. The TCR was taken from a man between 18 and 35 years old in good health. The rearrangement uses TRBV15 and TRBJ2-4, with 10 nucleotides matching TRBD2. CDR3 DNA: TGTGCCACCAGTCAGGGACTAGCGGCCAAAAACATTCAGTACTTC. As protein: CATSQGLAAKNIQYF.